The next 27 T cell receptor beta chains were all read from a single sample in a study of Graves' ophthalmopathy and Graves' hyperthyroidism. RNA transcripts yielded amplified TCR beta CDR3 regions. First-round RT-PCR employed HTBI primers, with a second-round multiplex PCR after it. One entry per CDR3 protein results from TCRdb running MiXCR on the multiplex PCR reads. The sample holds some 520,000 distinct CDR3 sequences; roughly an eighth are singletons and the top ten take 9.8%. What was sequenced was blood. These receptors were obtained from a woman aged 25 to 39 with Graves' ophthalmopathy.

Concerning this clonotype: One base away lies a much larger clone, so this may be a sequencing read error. The chain's CDR3 is CASSAYRVREIQYF. CDR3 nucleotide sequence: TGTGCCAGCAGTGCGTACAGGGTCCGAGAGATCCAGTACTTC. This chain uses TRBV6-1 with TRBJ2-5; perhaps TRBD1 as D (6 bases). Per germline, CDR1 MNHNS and CDR2 SASEGT. This CDR3 is 14 amino acids long.

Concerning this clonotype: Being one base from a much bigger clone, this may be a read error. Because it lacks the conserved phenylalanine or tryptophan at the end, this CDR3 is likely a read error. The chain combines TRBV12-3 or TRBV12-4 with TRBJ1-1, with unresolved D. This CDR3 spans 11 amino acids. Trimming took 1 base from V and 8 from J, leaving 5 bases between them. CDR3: CASSLGNEAFY. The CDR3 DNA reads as TGTGCCAGCAGTTTAGGGAACGAAGCTTTCTAT.

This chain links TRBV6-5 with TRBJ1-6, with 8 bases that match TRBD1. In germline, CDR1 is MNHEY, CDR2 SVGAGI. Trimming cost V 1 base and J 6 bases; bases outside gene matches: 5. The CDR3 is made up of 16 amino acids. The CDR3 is CASSYFGQGSNSPLHF. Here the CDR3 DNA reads TGTGCCAGCAGTTACTTTGGACAGGGAAGTAATTCACCCCTCCACTTT.

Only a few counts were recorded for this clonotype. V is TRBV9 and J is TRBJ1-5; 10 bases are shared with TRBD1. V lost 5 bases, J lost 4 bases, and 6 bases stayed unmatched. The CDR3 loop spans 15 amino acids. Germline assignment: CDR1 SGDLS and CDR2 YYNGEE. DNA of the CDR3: TGTGCCAGCAGTGCGACAGGGGGCGGGAATCAGCCCCAGCATTTT. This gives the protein CASSATGGGNQPQHF.

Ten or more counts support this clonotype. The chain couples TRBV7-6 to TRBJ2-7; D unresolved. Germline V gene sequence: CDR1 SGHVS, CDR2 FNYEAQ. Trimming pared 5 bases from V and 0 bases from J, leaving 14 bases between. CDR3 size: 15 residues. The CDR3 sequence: CASSLTDGSSYEQYF. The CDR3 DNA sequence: TGTGCCAGCAGCCTTACCGACGGAAGCTCCTACGAGCAGTACTTC.

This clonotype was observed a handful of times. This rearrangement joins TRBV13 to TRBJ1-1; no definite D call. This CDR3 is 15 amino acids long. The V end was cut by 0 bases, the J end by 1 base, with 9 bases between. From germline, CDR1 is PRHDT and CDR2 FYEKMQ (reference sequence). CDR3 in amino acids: CASSLGFPRNTEAFF. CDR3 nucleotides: TGTGCCAGCAGCTTAGGGTTCCCCAGGAACACTGAAGCTTTCTTT.

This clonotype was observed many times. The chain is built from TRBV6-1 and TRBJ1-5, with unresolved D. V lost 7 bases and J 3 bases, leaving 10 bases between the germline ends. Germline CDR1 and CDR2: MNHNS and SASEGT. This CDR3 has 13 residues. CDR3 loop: CASMRSANQPQHF. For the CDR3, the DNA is TGTGCCAGCATGAGGAGTGCCAATCAGCCCCAGCATTTT.

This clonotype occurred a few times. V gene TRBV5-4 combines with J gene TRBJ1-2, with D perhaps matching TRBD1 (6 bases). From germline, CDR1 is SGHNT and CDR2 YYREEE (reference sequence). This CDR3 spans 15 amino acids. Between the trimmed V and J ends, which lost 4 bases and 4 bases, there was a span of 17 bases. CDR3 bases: TGTGCCAGCAGCCTCCCCCACGGGACACTCTATGGCTACACCTTC. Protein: CASSLPHGTLYGYTF.

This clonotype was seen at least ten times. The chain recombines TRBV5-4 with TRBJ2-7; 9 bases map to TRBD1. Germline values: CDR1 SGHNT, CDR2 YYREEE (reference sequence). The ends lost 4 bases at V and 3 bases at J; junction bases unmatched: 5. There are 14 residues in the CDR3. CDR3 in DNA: TGTGCCAGCAGCAGGGACAGGGATAACTACGAGCAGTACTTC. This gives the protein CASSRDRDNYEQYF.

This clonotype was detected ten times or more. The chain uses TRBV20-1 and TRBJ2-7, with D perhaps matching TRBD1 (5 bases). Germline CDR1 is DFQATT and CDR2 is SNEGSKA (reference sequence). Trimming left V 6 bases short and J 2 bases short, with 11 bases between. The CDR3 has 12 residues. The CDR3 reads CSARQQTYEQYF. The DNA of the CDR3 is TGCAGTGCCCGACAGCAAACCTACGAGCAGTACTTC.

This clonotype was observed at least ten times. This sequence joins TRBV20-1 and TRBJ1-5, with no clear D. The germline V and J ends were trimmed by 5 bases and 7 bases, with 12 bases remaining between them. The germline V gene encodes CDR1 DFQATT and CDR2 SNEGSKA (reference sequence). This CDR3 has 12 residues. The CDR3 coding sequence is TGCAGTGCTTGCGACGGGTGGCAGCCCCAGCATTTT. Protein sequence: CSACDGWQPQHF.

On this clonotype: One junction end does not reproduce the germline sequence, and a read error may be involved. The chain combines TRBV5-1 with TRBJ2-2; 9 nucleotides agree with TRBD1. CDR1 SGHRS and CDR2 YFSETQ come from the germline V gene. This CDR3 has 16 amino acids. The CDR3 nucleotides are TGCGCCAGCAGCTACACAATCGGACAGGGGACCGGGGAGCTGTGTTTT. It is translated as CASSYTIGQGTGELCF.

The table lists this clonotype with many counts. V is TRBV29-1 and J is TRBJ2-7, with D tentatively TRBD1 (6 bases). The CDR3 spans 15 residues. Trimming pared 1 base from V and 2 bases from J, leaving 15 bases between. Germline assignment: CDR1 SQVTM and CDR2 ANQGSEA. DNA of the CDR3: TGCAGCGTTGAAGGTCCCAGGGGCGATACCTACGAGCAGTACTTC. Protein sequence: CSVEGPRGDTYEQYF.

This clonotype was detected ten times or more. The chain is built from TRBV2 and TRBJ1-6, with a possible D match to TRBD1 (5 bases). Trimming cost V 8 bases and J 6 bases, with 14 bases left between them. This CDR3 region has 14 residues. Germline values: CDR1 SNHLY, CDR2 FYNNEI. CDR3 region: CASAWGGVNSPLHF. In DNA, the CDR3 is TGTGCCAGCGCTTGGGGGGGGGTTAATTCACCCCTCCACTTT.

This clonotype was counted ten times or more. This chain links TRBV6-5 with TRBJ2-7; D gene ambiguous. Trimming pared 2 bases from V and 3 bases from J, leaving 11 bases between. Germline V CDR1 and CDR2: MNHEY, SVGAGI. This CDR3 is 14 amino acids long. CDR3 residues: CASSYGLTFYEQYF. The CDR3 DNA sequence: TGTGCCAGCAGTTACGGGCTAACCTTCTACGAGCAGTACTTC.

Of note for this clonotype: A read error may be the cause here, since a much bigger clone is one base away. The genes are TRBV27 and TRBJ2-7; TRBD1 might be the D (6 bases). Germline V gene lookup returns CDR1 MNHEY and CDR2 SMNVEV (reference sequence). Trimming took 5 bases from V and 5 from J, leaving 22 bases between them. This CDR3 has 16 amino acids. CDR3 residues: CASSLTTTTGWDEQYF. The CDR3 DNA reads TGTGCCAGCAGTCTCACCACCACAACAGGGTGGGACGAGCAGTACTTC.

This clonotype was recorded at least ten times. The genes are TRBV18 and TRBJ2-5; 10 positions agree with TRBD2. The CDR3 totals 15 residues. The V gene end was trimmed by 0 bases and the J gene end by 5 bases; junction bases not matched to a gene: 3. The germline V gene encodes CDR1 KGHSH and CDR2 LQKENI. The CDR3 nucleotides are TGTGCCAGCTCACCACCTAGCGGGGGGACCGAGACCCAGTACTTC. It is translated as CASSPPSGGTETQYF.

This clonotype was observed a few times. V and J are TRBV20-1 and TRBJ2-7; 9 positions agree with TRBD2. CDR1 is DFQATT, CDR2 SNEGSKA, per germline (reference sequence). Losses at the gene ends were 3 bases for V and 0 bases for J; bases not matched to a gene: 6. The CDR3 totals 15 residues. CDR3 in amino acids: CSASRAGGSSYEQYF. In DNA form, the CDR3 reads TGCAGTGCTAGTAGGGCGGGAGGGAGCTCCTACGAGCAGTACTTC.

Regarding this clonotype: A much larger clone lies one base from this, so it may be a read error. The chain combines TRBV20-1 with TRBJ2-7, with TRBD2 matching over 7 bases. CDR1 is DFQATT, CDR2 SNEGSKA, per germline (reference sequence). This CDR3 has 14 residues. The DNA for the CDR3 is TGCAGTGCTAGTCTCCCAGCGGGAAACTACGAGCAGCACTTC. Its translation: CSASLPAGNYEQHF.

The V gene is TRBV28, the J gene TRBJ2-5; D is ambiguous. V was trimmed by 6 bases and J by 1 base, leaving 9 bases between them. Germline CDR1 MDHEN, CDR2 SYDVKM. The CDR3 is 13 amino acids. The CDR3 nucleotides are TGTGCCAGCAGGGGATCTTCCCAAGAGACCCAGTACTTC. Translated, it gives CASRGSSQETQYF.

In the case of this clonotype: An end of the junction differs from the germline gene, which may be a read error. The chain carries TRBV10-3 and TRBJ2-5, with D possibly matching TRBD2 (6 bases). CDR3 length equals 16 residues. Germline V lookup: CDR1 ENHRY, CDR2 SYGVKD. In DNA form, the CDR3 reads TGTGCCATCAGTGAGGCGCGAGGGCGGGACCAAGAGACCAAGTACTTC. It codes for CAISEARGRDQETKYF.

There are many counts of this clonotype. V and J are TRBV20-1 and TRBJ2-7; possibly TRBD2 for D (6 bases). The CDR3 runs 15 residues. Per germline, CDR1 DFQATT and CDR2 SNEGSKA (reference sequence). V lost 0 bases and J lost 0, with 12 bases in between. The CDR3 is CSARDYTSSSYEQYF. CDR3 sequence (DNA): TGCAGTGCTAGAGATTATACTAGCAGCTCCTACGAGCAGTACTTC.

The CDR3 DNA sequence: TGTGCCAGCAGCCCGCGGCCTAGTAACGAGCAGTACTTC. Its translation: CASSPRPSNEQYF. The chain is built from TRBV28 and TRBJ2-7; no firm D call. Germline V gene lookup returns CDR1 MDHEN and CDR2 SYDVKM. V lost 6 bases and J 5 bases, leaving 14 bases between the germline ends. This CDR3 has 13 residues.

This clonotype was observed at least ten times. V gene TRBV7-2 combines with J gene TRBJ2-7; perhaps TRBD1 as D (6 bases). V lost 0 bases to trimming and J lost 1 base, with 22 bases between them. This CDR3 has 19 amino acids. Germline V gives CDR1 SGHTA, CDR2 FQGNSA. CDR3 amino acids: CASSLALPWTAERSYEQYF. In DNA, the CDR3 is TGTGCCAGCAGCTTAGCCCTACCCTGGACAGCCGAGAGGTCCTACGAGCAGTACTTC.

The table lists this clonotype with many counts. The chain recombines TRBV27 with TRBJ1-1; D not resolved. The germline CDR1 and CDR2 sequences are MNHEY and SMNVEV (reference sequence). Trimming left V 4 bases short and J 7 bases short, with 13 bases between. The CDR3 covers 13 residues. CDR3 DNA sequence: TGTGCCAGCAGTTACCGGGGTGAAGGTGAAGCTTTCTTT. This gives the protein CASSYRGEGEAFF.

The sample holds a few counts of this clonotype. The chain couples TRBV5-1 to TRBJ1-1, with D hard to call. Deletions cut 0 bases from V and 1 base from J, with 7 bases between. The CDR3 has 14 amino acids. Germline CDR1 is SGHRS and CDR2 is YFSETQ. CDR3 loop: CASSLDGPNTEAFF. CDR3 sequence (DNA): TGCGCCAGCAGCTTGGACGGACCGAACACTGAAGCTTTCTTT.

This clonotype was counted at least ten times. The CDR3 sequence: CASTRDSEETQYF. The CDR3 DNA follows: TGTGCCAGCACTAGGGACAGCGAAGAGACCCAGTACTTC. The V gene is TRBV12-3 or TRBV12-4, the J gene TRBJ2-5; 7 bases match TRBD1. The J segment lost 3 bases and the V segment lost 7 bases, leaving 5 bases of the junction unmatched. CDR3 length equals 13 residues.